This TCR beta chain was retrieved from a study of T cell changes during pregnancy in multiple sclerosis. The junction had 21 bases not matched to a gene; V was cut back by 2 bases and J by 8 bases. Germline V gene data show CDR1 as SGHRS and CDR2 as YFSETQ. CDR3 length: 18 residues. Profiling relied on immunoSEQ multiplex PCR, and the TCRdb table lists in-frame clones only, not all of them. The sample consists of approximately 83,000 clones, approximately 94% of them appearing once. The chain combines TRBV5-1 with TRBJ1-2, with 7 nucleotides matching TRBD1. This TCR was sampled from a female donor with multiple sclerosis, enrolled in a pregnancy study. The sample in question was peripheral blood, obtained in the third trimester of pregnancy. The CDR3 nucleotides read TGCGCCAGCAGCTTTTCACCCAGTTTCGACAGGGCCGCGGAGGGCTACACCTTC. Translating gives CASSFSPSFDRAAEGYTF.